This TCR beta chain was documented in a study of blood T cell repertoires in COVID-19. Looking at the study overall: Acute-phase and convalescent COVID-19 samples originated in the United States, Italy and Spain.

Using immunoSEQ multiplex PCR, the repertoire was profiled, and TCRdb retains in-frame clones only, with some absent. The sample carries 200,000 to 250,000 clones, approximately 90% recorded once. V trimming: 7 bases; J trimming: 7 bases; junction bases outside the gene matches: 6. Looked up from germline, CDR1 is WSHSY and CDR2 is SAAADI. The CDR3 contains 13 residues. In terms of age and location, participants ranged from roughly 18 to 89 years and lived in around 22 US areas. The chain couples TRBV10-2 to TRBJ1-5, with 8 bases lining up with TRBD1. Sequencing was carried out using PBMCs or T cells enriched from blood (not recorded which). This TCR came from a man aged 50 to 60 who had been exposed to COVID-19. The CDR3 coding sequence is TGCGCCAGCACGGGACAGGCCAAACAGCCCCAGCATTTT. Protein product: CASTGQAKQPQHF.